The rows below give T cell receptor beta chains drawn from one sample of a study of blood T cell repertoires in COVID-19. The repertoire was sequenced with immunoSEQ multiplex PCR; TCRdb's copy has only in-frame clones and lacks some. The sample lists some 120,000 clones, about 83% occurring once. Sequencing was performed on peripheral blood. Receptor source: a man aged 60 to 75 with acute or convalescent COVID-19. CDR3s include the opening cysteine and the closing phenylalanine or tryptophan. A D gene is named only where the DNA matches it firmly. Clone size, where shown, is once, few, many, or a class for clones that have expanded.

v_call	d_call	cdr3_length	j_call	clone_size	cdr3_aa	cdr3_nt
TRBV7-9	NA	15	TRBJ1-5	NA	CASSLAGAVNQPQHF	TGTGCCAGCAGCTTAGCCGGCGCGGTCAATCAGCCCCAGCATTTT
TRBV5-4	TRBD1	18	TRBJ1-2	NA	CASSLEGQLGVRAFGYTF	TGTGCCAGCAGCTTGGAGGGACAGTTAGGAGTTAGGGCTTTCGGCTACACCTTC
TRBV10-2	TRBD1	14	TRBJ1-1	NA	CASSMTGENTEAFF	TGCGCCAGCAGTATGACAGGGGAGAACACTGAAGCTTTCTTT
TRBV6-5	NA	13	TRBJ1-1	NA	CASSPRTDTEAFF	TGTGCCAGCAGTCCACGGACAGACACTGAAGCTTTCTTT
TRBV29-1	TRBD1	12	TRBJ2-1	NA	CSVGNRGSEQFF	TGCAGCGTTGGGAACAGGGGGAGTGAGCAGTTCTTC
TRBV30	TRBD1	15	TRBJ2-7	NA	CAWSRGQGGTYEQYF	TGTGCCTGGAGTCGGGGACAGGGAGGGACCTACGAGCAGTACTTC
TRBV30	TRBD2	14	TRBJ2-3	once	CAWSTMGGTDTQYF	TGTGCCTGGAGTACCATGGGAGGGACAGATACGCAGTATTTT
TRBV28	NA	17	TRBJ1-5	NA	CASSLFGGAKGNQPQHF	TGTGCCAGCAGTTTATTTGGGGGGGCGAAGGGCAATCAGCCCCAGCATTTT
TRBV30	NA	12	TRBJ2-7	NA	CACRGKSYEQYF	TGTGCTTGTAGGGGGAAATCCTACGAGCAGTACTTC
TRBV21-1	NA	20	TRBJ2-1	few	CASSKATSSGRSPLSNEQFF	TGTGCCAGCAGCAAAGCGACTTCTAGCGGGAGATCCCCTTTGAGTAATGAGCAGTTCTTC
TRBV6-5	NA	15	TRBJ1-1	NA	CASSRPGAKDTEAFF	TGTGCCAGCAGTCGCCCAGGGGCGAAGGACACTGAAGCTTTCTTT
TRBV7-9	TRBD1	12	TRBJ2-1	NA	CASSRTGGEQFF	TGTGCCAGCAGCCGGACAGGGGGTGAGCAGTTCTTC
TRBV28	TRBD2	14	TRBJ2-7	NA	CASLAAGREAEQYF	TGTGCCAGTCTGGCAGCGGGAAGGGAGGCCGAGCAGTACTTC
TRBV12-3/TRBV12-4	NA	12	TRBJ1-2	NA	CASSLYSYGYTF	TGTGCCAGCAGTTTATACAGCTATGGCTACACCTTC
TRBV6-5	TRBD2	15	TRBJ2-4	NA	CASSSGGAAKNIQYF	TGTGCCAGCAGTTCCGGGGGGGCGGCCAAAAACATTCAGTACTTC
TRBV28	NA	11	TRBJ1-1	NA	CASMANTEAFF	TGTGCCAGCATGGCGAACACTGAAGCTTTCTTT
TRBV5-3	TRBD2	15	TRBJ2-1	NA	CARSLREGPNNEQFF	TGTGCCAGAAGCTTGAGGGAGGGCCCCAACAATGAGCAGTTCTTC
TRBV5-8	NA	16	TRBJ2-5	NA	CASSFSQGRDTGTQYF	TGTGCCAGCAGCTTTTCCCAGGGGAGGGACACGGGGACCCAGTACTTC
TRBV28	NA	14	TRBJ1-2	NA	CASSLGHPSGGYTF	TGTGCCAGCAGTCTGGGACACCCTTCGGGGGGCTACACCTTC
TRBV7-8	NA	15	TRBJ2-2	NA	CASTRVGANTGELFF	TGTGCCAGCACCAGAGTGGGAGCGAACACCGGGGAGCTGTTTTTT